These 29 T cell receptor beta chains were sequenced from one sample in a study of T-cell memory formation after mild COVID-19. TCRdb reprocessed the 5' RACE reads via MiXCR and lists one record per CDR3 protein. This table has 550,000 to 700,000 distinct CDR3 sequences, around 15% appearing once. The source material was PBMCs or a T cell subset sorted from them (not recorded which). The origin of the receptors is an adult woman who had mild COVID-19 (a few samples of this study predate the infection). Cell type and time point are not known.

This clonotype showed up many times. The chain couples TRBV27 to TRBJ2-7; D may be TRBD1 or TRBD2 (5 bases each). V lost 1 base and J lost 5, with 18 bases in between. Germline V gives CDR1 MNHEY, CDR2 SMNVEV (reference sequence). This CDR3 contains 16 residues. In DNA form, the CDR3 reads TGTGCCAGCAGTTTATTGATAGGGCAGGGTAGCGACGAGCAGTACTTC. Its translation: CASSLLIGQGSDEQYF.

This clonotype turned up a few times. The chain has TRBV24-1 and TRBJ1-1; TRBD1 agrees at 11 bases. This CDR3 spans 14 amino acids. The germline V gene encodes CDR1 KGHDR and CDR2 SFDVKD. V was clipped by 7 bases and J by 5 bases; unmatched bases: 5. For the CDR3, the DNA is TGTGCCACCAGAAGGACAGGGGGCGCGACTGAAGCTTTCTTT. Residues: CATRRTGGATEAFF.

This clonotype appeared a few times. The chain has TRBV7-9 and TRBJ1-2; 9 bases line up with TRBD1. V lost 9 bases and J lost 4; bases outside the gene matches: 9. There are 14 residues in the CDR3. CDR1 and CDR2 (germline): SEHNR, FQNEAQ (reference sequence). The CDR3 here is CASQAGTGLYGYTF. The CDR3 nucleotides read TGTGCCAGTCAAGCGGGGACAGGGCTCTATGGCTACACCTTC.

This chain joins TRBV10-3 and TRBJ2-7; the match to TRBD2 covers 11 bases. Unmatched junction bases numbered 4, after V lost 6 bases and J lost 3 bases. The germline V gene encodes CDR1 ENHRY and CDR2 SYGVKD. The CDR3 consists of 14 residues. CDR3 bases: TGTGCCATCAGGACTAGCGGGGACAACTACGAGCAGTACTTC. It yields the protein CAIRTSGDNYEQYF.

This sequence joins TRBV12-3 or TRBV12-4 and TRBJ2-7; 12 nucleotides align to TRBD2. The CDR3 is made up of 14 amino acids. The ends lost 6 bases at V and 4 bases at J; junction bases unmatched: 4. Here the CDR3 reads CASRLAGGTYEQYF. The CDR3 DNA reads TGTGCCAGCAGGCTAGCGGGGGGGACTTACGAGCAGTACTTC.

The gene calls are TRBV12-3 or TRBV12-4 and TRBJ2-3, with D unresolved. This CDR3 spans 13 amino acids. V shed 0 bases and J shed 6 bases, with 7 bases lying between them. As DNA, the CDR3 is TGTGCCAGCAGTTTAGCGTCCCTGGATACGCAGTATTTT. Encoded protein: CASSLASLDTQYF.

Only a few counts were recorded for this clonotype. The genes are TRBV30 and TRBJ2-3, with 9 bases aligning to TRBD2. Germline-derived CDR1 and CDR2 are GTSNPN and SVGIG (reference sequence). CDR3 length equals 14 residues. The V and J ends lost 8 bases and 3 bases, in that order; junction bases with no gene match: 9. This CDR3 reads CAQRTSAWTDTQYF. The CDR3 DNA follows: TGTGCCCAACGGACTAGCGCGTGGACAGATACGCAGTATTTT.

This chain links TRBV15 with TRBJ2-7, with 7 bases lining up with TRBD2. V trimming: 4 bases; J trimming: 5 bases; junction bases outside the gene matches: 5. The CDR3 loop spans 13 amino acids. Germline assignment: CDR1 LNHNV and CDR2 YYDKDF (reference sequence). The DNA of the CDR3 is TGTGCCACCAGCACAAGACGGGGGGACGAGCAGTACTTC. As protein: CATSTRRGDEQYF.

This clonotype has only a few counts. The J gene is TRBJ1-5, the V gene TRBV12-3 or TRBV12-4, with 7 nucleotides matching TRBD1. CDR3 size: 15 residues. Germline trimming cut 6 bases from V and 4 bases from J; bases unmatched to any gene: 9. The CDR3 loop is CASSPRGRTNQPQHF. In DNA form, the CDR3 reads TGTGCCAGCAGCCCCAGGGGGAGAACTAATCAGCCCCAGCATTTT.

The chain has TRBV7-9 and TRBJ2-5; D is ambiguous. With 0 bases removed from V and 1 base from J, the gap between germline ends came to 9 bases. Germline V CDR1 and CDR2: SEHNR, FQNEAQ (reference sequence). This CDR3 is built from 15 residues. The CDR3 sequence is CASSLAQTIQETQYF. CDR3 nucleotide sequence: TGTGCCAGCAGCTTAGCGCAGACGATCCAAGAGACCCAGTACTTC.

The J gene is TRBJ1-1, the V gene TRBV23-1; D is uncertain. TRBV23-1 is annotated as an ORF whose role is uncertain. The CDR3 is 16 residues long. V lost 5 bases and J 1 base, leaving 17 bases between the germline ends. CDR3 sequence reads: CASSKNRVDRNTEAFF. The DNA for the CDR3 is TGCGCCAGCAGTAAGAACCGCGTAGATAGGAACACTGAAGCTTTCTTT.

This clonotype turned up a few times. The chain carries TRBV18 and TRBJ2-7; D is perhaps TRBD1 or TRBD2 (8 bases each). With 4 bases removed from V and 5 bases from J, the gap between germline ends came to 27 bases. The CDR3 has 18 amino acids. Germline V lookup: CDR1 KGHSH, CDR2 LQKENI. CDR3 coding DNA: TGTGCCAGCTCACAGATCCAAGTTCGACAGGGGCGGGAGGACGAGCAGTACTTC. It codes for CASSQIQVRQGREDEQYF. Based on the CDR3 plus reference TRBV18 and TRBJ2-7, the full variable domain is NAGVMQNPRHLVRRRGQEARLRCSPMKGHSHVYWYRQLPEEGLKFMVYLQKENIIDESGMPKERFSAEFPKEGPSILRIQQVVRGDSAAYFCASSQIQVRQGREDEQYFGPGTRLTVT.

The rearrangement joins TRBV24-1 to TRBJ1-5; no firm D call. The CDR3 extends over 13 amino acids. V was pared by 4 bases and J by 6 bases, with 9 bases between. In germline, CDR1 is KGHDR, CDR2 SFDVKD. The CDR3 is CATSDLHGQPQHF. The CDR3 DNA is TGTGCCACCAGTGACCTTCACGGTCAGCCCCAGCATTTT.

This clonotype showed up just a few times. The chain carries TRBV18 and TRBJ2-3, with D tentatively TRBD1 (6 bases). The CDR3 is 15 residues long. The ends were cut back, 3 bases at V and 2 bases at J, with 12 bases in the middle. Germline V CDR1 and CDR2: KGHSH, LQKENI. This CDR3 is CASSPGTLFTDTQYF. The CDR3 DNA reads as TGTGCCAGCTCACCGGGGACATTATTCACAGATACGCAGTATTTT.

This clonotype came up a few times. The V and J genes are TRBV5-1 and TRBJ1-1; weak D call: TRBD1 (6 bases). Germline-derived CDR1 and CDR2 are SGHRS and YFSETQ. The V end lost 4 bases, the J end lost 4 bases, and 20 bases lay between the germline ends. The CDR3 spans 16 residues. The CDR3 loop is CASSLTRQVGGTEAFF. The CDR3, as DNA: TGCGCCAGCAGCCTTACCCGACAGGTCGGGGGCACTGAAGCTTTCTTT.

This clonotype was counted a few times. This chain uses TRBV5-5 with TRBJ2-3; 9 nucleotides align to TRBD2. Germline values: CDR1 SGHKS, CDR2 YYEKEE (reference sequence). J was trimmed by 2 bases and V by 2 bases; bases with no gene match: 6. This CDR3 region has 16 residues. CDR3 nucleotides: TGTGCCAGCAGCTTTCCGACTAGCGGCTTCACAGATACGCAGTATTTT. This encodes CASSFPTSGFTDTQYF.

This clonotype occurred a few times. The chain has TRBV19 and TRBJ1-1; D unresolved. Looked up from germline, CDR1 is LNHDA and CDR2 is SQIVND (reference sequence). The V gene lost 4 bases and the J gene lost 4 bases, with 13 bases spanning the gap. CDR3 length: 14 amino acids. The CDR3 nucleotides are TGTGCCAGTAGTAAGGGCCGTGCGGGCACTGAAGCTTTCTTT. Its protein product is CASSKGRAGTEAFF.

The CDR3 protein is CASRSLVGAGELFF. CDR3 in DNA: TGTGCCAGCAGGTCCCTGGTGGGGGCCGGGGAGCTGTTTTTT. The V gene is TRBV12-3 or TRBV12-4, the J gene TRBJ2-2; D may be TRBD1 or TRBD2 (5 bases each). The CDR3 is made up of 14 amino acids. Trimming stripped 6 bases from V and 6 bases from J, with 14 bases between.

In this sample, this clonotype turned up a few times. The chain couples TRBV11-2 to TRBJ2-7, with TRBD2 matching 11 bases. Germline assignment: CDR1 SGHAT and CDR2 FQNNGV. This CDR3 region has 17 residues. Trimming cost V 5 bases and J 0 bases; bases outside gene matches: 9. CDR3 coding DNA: TGTGCCAGCAGCGCCACTAGCGGGGGCGACTACTCCTACGAGCAGTACTTC. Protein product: CASSATSGGDYSYEQYF.

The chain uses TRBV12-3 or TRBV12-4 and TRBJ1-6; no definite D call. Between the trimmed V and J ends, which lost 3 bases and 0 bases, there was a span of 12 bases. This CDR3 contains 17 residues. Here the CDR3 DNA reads TGTGCCAGCAGTTTGGGAGACTTAAGCTCCTATAATTCACCCCTCCACTTT. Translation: CASSLGDLSSYNSPLHF.

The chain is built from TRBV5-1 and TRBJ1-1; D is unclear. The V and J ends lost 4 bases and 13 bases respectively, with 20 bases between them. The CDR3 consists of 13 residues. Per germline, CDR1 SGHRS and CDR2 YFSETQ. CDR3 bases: TGCGCCAGCAGCCCAGACGGGAGATTGGCGGTTTTCTTT. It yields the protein CASSPDGRLAVFF. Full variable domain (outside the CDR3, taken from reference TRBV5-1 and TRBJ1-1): KAGVTQTPRYLIKTRGQQVTLSCSPISGHRSVSWYQQTPGQGLQFLFEYFSETQRNKGNFPGRFSGRQFSNSRSEMNVSTLELGDSALYLCASSPDGRLAVFFGQGTRLTVV.

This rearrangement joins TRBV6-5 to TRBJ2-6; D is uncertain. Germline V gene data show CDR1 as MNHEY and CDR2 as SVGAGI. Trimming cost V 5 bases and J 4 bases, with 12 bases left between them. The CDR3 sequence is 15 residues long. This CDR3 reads CASSPGYAGANVLTF. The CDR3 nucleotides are TGTGCCAGCAGTCCCGGGTATGCCGGGGCCAACGTCCTGACTTTC.

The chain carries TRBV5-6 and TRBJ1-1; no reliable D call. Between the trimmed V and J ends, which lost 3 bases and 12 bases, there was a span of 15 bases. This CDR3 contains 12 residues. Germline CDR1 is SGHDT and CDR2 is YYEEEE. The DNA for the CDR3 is TGTGCCAGCAGCTCCGATTGGGGAGTACCTTTCTTT. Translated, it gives CASSSDWGVPFF.

The CDR3 loop reads CASKHQGGLSQSGANVLTF. DNA of the CDR3: TGTGCCAGTAAACACCAGGGGGGCTTATCCCAATCTGGGGCCAACGTCCTGACTTTC. V is TRBV5-5 and J is TRBJ2-6; a possible D gene is TRBD1 (7 bases). The CDR3 length is 19 residues. Trimming took off 8 bases at V and 1 base at J, with 25 bases between the two ends. Germline assignment: CDR1 SGHKS and CDR2 YYEKEE (reference sequence).

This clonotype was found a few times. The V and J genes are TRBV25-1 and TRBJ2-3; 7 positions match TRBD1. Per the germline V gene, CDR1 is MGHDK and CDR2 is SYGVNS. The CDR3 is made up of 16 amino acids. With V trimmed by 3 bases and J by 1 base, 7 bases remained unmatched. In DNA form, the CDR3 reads TGTGCCAGCAGTGACATCACAGGGGCCGGCACAGATACGCAGTATTTT. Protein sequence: CASSDITGAGTDTQYF. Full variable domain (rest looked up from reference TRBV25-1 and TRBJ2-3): EADIYQTPRYLVIGTGKKITLECSQTMGHDKMYWYQQDPGMELHLIHYSYGVNSTEKGDLSSESTVSRIRTEHFPLTLESARPSHTSQYLCASSDITGAGTDTQYFGPGTRLTVL.

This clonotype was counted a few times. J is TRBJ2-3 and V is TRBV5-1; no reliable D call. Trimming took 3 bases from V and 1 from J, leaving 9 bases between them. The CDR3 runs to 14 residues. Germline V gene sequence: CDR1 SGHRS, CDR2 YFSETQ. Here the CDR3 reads CASSSDRRTDTQYF. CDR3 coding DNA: TGCGCCAGCAGCTCCGACCGGCGCACAGATACGCAGTATTTT.

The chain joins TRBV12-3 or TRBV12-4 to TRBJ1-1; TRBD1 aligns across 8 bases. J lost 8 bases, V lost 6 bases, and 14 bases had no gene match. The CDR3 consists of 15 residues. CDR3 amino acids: CASSRTGMGLWEAFF. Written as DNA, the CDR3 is TGTGCCAGCAGCCGGACAGGGATGGGTTTATGGGAAGCTTTCTTT.

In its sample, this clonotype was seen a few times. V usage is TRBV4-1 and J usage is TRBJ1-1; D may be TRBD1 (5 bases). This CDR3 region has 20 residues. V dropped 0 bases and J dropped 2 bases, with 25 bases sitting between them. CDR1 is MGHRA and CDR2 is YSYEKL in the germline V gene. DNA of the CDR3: TGCGCCAGCAGCCAAGATGGGGCGTTAGCGGCCCGGGGGACTAACACTGAAGCTTTCTTT. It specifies CASSQDGALAARGTNTEAFF.

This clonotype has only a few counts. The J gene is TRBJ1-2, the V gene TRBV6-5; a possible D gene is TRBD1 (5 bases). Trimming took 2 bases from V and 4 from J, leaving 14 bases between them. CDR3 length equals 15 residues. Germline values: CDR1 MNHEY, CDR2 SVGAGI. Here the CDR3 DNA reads TGTGCCAGCAGTTACGGCGGGCGGGGACTCTATGGCTACACCTTC. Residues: CASSYGGRGLYGYTF.